The sequence of this T cell receptor (beta chain) was determined in a study of prognosis after radiotherapy for stage I lung cancer. It was by two-round multiplex PCR that TCR beta CDR3 was amplified from genomic DNA. Primers specific to each TRBV and TRBJ gene drove first-round PCR. One entry per CDR3 protein results from TCRdb running MiXCR on the multiplex PCR reads. The data hold about 18,000 distinct CDR3 sequences, with around 30% observed a single time. This clonotype was counted many times. The CDR3 sequence is 14 residues long. The ends lost 5 bases at V and 5 bases at J; junction bases unmatched: 2. Germline V gene data show CDR1 as SEHNR and CDR2 as FQNEAQ (reference sequence).

The material was PBMCs, obtained before or after stereotactic body radiation therapy (not recorded which). The TCR originated in a donor at least 50 years old with non-small cell lung cancer. This sequence joins TRBV7-9 and TRBJ2-2; 10 positions match TRBD1. CDR3 sequence reads: CASSRTGGTGELFF. For the CDR3, the DNA is TGTGCCAGCAGCAGGACAGGGGGGACCGGGGAGCTGTTTTTT.